Following are 23 T cell receptor beta chains from one sample sequenced in a study of T cells in women clearing cervical HPV infection. Assay used: immunoSEQ multiplex PCR; TCRdb lists only in-frame clones, some missing. The sample data list around 16,000 clones. Sequenced input: blood buffy coat. The source of these receptors is a woman aged 18 to 69 with a cervical HPV16 infection that either progressed to CIN3+ or cleared (not recorded which).

Comments on this clone: Read sequence stops 3 residues before the CDR3 end, and the germline J gene provides the missing end. This sequence joins TRBV2 and TRBJ2-1, with TRBD2 identical over 12 bases. Germline V gene sequence: CDR1 SNHLY, CDR2 FYNNEI. The J segment lost 3 bases and the V segment lost 9 bases, leaving 9 bases of the junction unmatched. CDR3 length: 16 residues. Incomplete CDR3 DNA: TGTGCCAGTAAAATCGGACTAGCGGGGATCTACAATGAG. Amino acid sequence: CASKIGLAGIYNE. From start to end, the CDR3 is CASKIGLAGIYNEQFF.

The sequenced part of the CDR3 DNA is TGTGCCAGCAGCTTTGACTCCTCCGTCGGC. This sequence encodes CASSFDSSVG. The entire CDR3 protein reads CASSFDSSVGYTF. The genes are TRBV7-2 and TRBJ1-2; no clear D. The CDR3 extends 3 residues past the end of the read, so its final part is completed from the germline J gene. There are 13 residues in the CDR3. Per germline, CDR1 SGHTA and CDR2 FQGNSA.

Worth noting for this clone: The sequenced fragment ends 3 residues before the CDR3 boundary, so the rest is inferred from the germline J gene. V and J are TRBV7-2 and TRBJ2-1, with 9 bases lining up with TRBD1. Trimming at V came to 4 bases and at J to 5 bases, leaving 3 bases not matched to a gene. The germline V gene encodes CDR1 SGHTA and CDR2 FQGNSA. The CDR3 sequence is 14 residues long. The DNA read from the CDR3 is TGTGCCAGCAGCTACGGGGACAGGGACAATGAG. Its protein is CASSYGDRDNE. The whole CDR3 protein is CASSYGDRDNEQFF.

Comment on this clone: The observed sequence ends 3 residues before the CDR3 terminus, with the missing tail filled in from the germline J gene. V gene TRBV4-1 combines with J gene TRBJ2-3, with D perhaps TRBD2 (5 bases). Germline V CDR1 and CDR2: MGHRA, YSYEKL. The CDR3 totals 14 residues. V lost 2 bases and J lost 1, with 7 bases in between. The DNA read from the CDR3 is TGCGCCAGCAGCCAAAACGGGGGCACAGATACG. Amino acid sequence: CASSQNGGTDT. The CDR3 as a whole reads CASSQNGGTDTQYF.

Details on this clone: The CDR3 goes on 3 residues after the read ends, and that part is filled in from the germline J gene. V usage is TRBV7-9 and J usage is TRBJ2-3; tentative D call: TRBD1 (6 bases). The germline V gene has CDR1 SEHNR and CDR2 FQNEAQ (reference sequence). V was trimmed by 4 bases and J by 4 bases, leaving 12 bases between them. CDR3 length: 14 residues. The DNA read from the CDR3 is TGTGCCAGCAGCTGGGAACAGGGTTCAGATACG. Translated, it gives CASSWEQGSDT. The full CDR3 reads CASSWEQGSDTQYF.

This clone is called medium-sized based on its frequency. The read finishes 3 residues shy of the CDR3 end, and the germline J gene is used to complete it. The chain is built from TRBV14 and TRBJ2-1; 10 bases are shared with TRBD2. Germline-derived CDR1 and CDR2 are SGHDN and FVKESK. The CDR3 has 14 amino acids. V was pared by 7 bases and J by 5 bases, with 5 bases of the junction left unmatched. CDR3 DNA, as far as it was read: TGTGCCAGCACCCTAGCGGGGGCTAACAATGAG. Amino acids: CASTLAGANNE. The entire CDR3 reads CASTLAGANNEQFF.

CDR3 residues: CASSQESRTAGNTIYF. The sequenced part of the CDR3 DNA is TGTGCCAGCAGCCAAGAATCCCGAACGGCTGGAAACACC. This sequence joins TRBV4-2 and TRBJ1-3; D remains unclear. The CDR3 end falls 3 residues outside the read, so it is completed with the germline J gene. CDR3 size: 16 residues. Trimming took off 0 bases at V and 2 bases at J, with 11 bases between the two ends. Germline V lookup: CDR1 LGHNA, CDR2 YNFKEQ.

This clone registers medium-sized by frequency. The read terminates 3 residues ahead of where the CDR3 ends, so the germline J gene completes it. The rearrangement joins TRBV10-3 to TRBJ2-3, with 12 bases matching TRBD2. The germline V gene encodes CDR1 ENHRY and CDR2 SYGVKD. The CDR3 runs to 17 residues. J was trimmed by 2 bases and V by 4 bases; bases with no gene match: 7. CDR3 DNA (partial): TGTGCCATCAGTGGCGGGGGACTAGCGGGTTCCACAGATACG. It is translated as CAISGGGLAGSTDT. In full, the CDR3 is CAISGGGLAGSTDTQYF.

Concerning this clone: The read terminates 3 residues before the CDR3 end, so the remaining end is supplied by the germline J gene. This chain joins TRBV3-1 (or the pseudogene TRBV3-2) and TRBJ2-7; 13 bases are shared with TRBD2. Looked up from germline, CDR1 is LGHDT and CDR2 is YNNKEL (reference sequence). J gave up 0 bases and V 6 bases, and 11 bases lay outside the gene matches. This CDR3 contains 18 residues. The CDR3 sequence is CASRTGLAGIYLSYEQYF. CDR3 DNA, as far as it was read: TGTGCCAGCAGAACGGGACTAGCGGGAATCTACCTCTCCTACGAG.

About this clone: The read terminates 3 residues ahead of where the CDR3 ends, so the germline J gene completes it. J is TRBJ1-1 and V is TRBV5-1; TRBD1 matches 7 bases. The germline V gene has CDR1 SGHRS and CDR2 YFSETQ. The V segment lost 2 bases and the J segment 3 bases; nucleotides outside the gene matches: 4. The CDR3 consists of 14 residues. The CDR3 is CASSLGQVDTEAFF. The part of the CDR3 DNA that was read is TGCGCCAGCAGCTTAGGACAGGTGGACACTGAA.

Remarks on this clone: The CDR3 extends 3 residues past the end of the read, so its final part is completed from the germline J gene. The rearrangement links TRBV7-3 to TRBJ1-2; TRBD1 might be the D (5 bases). Germline assignment: CDR1 SGHTA and CDR2 FQGTGA. The CDR3 sequence is 15 residues long. The DNA read from the CDR3 is TGTGCCAGCAGCTTATCACTAGCGGGGGTTAGTGAC. Its translation is CASSLSLAGVSD. The full CDR3 reads CASSLSLAGVSDYTF. The full variable domain, its missing parts supplied by reference TRBV7-3 and TRBJ1-2, is GAGVSQTPSNKVTEKGKYVELRCDPISGHTALYWYRQSLGQGPEFLIYFQGTGAADDSGLPNDRFFAVRPEGSVSTLKIQRTERGDSAVYLCASSLSLAGVSDYTFGSGTRLTVV.

CDR3: CSARKGLNQPQHF. The CDR3 DNA, read in part, is TGCAGTGCTAGAAAAGGGCTCAATCAGCCC. This chain uses TRBV20-1 with TRBJ1-5; no clear D. The missing CDR3 end, 3 residues past where the read stops, is filled in from the germline J gene. The germline V gene has CDR1 DFQATT and CDR2 SNEGSKA (reference sequence). Trimming shortened V by 2 bases and J by 3 bases, and 8 bases separated the two germline ends. This CDR3 region has 13 residues.

As regards this clone: The CDR3 end lies 3 residues beyond the end of the read and is filled in from the germline J gene. The chain links TRBV18 to TRBJ1-1; D is uncertain. The V and J ends lost 5 bases and 1 base respectively, with 11 bases between them. From germline, CDR1 is KGHSH and CDR2 LQKENI. The CDR3 has 14 residues. The chain's CDR3 is CASSFSEGNTEAFF. The CDR3 bases that were read are TGTGCCAGCTCATTTTCGGAGGGGAACACTGAA.

As concerns this clone: The read terminates 3 residues ahead of where the CDR3 ends, so the germline J gene completes it. The V and J genes are TRBV19 and TRBJ2-3; TRBD2 aligns across 7 bases. CDR3 length equals 13 residues. Germline V gene sequence: CDR1 LNHDA, CDR2 SQIVND (reference sequence). Incomplete CDR3 DNA: TGTGCCAGTGGCGGGGGATGGGAGCAGCCG. This sequence encodes CASGGGWEQP. The CDR3 reads in full as CASGGGWEQPQYF.

A note on this clone: The CDR3 end is not reached by the read, which stops 3 residues before it; the germline J gene fills it in. The chain combines TRBV5-6 with TRBJ2-2; D is possibly TRBD1 (6 bases). The CDR3 contains 15 residues. Germline lookup yields CDR1 SGHDT and CDR2 YYEEEE. Trimming took off 5 bases at V and 3 bases at J, with 14 bases between the two ends. The chain's CDR3 is CASSYPGHYTGELFF. The CDR3 DNA, read in part, is TGTGCCAGCAGTTATCCGGGACATTACACCGGGGAG.

CDR3 DNA (partial): TGTGCCAGCTCACCGGAACAGGGGGCCCTCTATGGT. It specifies CASSPEQGALYG. The full CDR3 protein is CASSPEQGALYGQYF. The rearrangement joins TRBV18 to TRBJ2-4; 9 bases agree with TRBD1. The observed sequence ends 3 residues before the CDR3 terminus, with the missing tail filled in from the germline J gene. This CDR3 region has 15 residues. Germline values: CDR1 KGHSH, CDR2 LQKENI.

In the case of this clone: The read terminates 3 residues before the CDR3 end, so the remaining end is supplied by the germline J gene. The J gene is TRBJ2-1, the V gene TRBV6-4, with D possibly TRBD1 on 6 matching bases. This CDR3 spans 21 amino acids. The V and J ends lost 0 bases and 0 bases respectively, with 24 bases between them. The germline V gene encodes CDR1 MRHNA and CDR2 SNTAGT. The sequenced CDR3 bases are TGTGCCAGCAGTGACTCGACCGGGACAAGCCGAGGGTATAGCTCCTACAATGAG. Protein: CASSDSTGTSRGYSSYNE. From start to end, the CDR3 is CASSDSTGTSRGYSSYNEQFF.

With respect to this clone: The sequenced fragment ends 3 residues before the CDR3 boundary, so the rest is inferred from the germline J gene. The rearrangement joins TRBV7-2 to TRBJ2-7; no definite D call. Germline V gene data show CDR1 as SGHTA and CDR2 as FQGNSA. Trimming pared 1 base from V and 2 bases from J, leaving 9 bases between. This CDR3 has 14 residues. This chain's CDR3 is CASSLEWSAYEQYF. Incomplete CDR3 DNA: TGTGCCAGCAGCTTAGAGTGGTCGGCCTACGAG.

Of note for this clone: Sequencing ends 3 residues short of the CDR3 end; the germline J gene provides the rest. This chain connects TRBV19 to TRBJ1-2, with D perhaps TRBD1 (6 bases). The CDR3 is 18 amino acids. Per the germline V gene, CDR1 is LNHDA and CDR2 is SQIVND (reference sequence). CDR3 protein: CASSIASGGAGPYNDYTF. Incomplete CDR3 DNA: TGTGCCAGTAGTATCGCCAGCGGGGGGGCCGGGCCCTACAATGAC.

A word on this clone: The CDR3 end is not reached by the read, which stops 3 residues before it; the germline J gene fills it in. This chain uses TRBV10-3 with TRBJ2-7; 8 positions agree with TRBD1. J gave up 6 bases and V 4 bases, and 8 bases lay outside the gene matches. CDR3 length: 14 residues. Germline CDR1 and CDR2: ENHRY and SYGVKD. The covered CDR3 bases are TGTGCCATCAGTGTAGACAGGGGAACCCTCGAG. This gives the protein CAISVDRGTLE. The whole CDR3 protein is CAISVDRGTLEQYF.

Regarding this clone: The CDR3 end is not reached by the read, which stops 3 residues before it; the germline J gene fills it in. The chain carries TRBV5-4 and TRBJ2-3; maybe TRBD2 (5 bases). The CDR3 contains 14 residues. The germline gives CDR1 SGHNT, CDR2 YYREEE (reference sequence). The DNA read from the CDR3 is TGTGCCAGCAGCTTATCGGGGAATAGTGAGACG. Protein: CASSLSGNSET. The full CDR3 protein is CASSLSGNSETQYF.

A remark on this clone: Coverage ceases 3 residues before the CDR3 finishes, and the germline J gene fills in the end. This chain uses TRBV27 with TRBJ2-7; the match to TRBD2 covers 9 bases. V lost 6 bases to trimming and J lost 4 bases; unmatched junction nucleotides: 10. Germline lookup yields CDR1 MNHEY and CDR2 SMNVEV (reference sequence). This CDR3 has 15 residues. The sequenced CDR3 bases are TGTGCCAGCAGGGGACTAGCCGAAGACGGGTACGAG. This sequence encodes CASRGLAEDGYE. The whole CDR3 is CASRGLAEDGYEQYF.

Comments on this clone: Read coverage stops 3 residues before the CDR3 terminus; the germline J gene supplies the remainder. This rearrangement joins TRBV6-2 or TRBV6-3 to TRBJ2-7; TRBD2 is a possible D gene (5 bases). CDR3 size: 13 residues. Trimming removed 10 bases from V and 3 bases from J, with 16 bases in between. The V gene's germline CDR1 is MNHEY and CDR2 SVGEGT. Here the CDR3 reads CATSRAGLYEQYF. The sequenced part of the CDR3 DNA is TGTGCCACTTCTCGGGCGGGTCTCTACGAG.